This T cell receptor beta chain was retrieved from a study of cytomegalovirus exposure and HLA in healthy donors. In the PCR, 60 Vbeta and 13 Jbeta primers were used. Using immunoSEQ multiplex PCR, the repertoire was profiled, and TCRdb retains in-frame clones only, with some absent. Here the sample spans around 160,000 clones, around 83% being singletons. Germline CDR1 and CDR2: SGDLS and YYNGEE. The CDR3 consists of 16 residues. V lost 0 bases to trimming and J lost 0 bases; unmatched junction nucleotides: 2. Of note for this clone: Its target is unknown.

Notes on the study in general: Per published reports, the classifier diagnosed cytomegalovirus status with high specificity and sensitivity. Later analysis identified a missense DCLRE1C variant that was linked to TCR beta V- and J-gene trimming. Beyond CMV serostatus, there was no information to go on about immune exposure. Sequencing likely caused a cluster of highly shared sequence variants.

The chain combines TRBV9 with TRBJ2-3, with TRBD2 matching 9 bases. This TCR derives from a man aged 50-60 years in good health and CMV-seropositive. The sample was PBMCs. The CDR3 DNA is TGTGCCAGCAGCGTAGGACTAGCGGAGAGCACAGATACGCAGTATTTT. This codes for CASSVGLAESTDTQYF.